These T cell receptor beta chains were read from a single sample in a study of response to subunit inactivated influenza vaccine. TCRdb re-called the RT-PCR reads with MiXCR, one entry per CDR3 protein. The sample includes 530,000 or so distinct CDR3 sequences, 10% to 15% of them seen just once. The input for sequencing was PBMCs from blood, taken on the day of vaccination. Receptors were obtained from a man aged 50 or older who received an inactivated influenza vaccine. CDR3s include the opening cysteine and the closing phenylalanine or tryptophan. The D gene is left open where the match is weak. Clone size is shown for a subset of rows, as once, few, many or a class of expanded clone.

>12|TRBV7-9|many|NA|TRBJ2-1
CAAAPSYNEQFF
TGTGCCGCGGCCCCCTCCTACAATGAGCAGTTCTTC
>12|TRBV5-1|many|NA|TRBJ2-2
CASSLGTVGLFF
TGCGCCAGCAGCTTGGGGACGGTGGGCCTGTTTTTT
>15|TRBV27|few|TRBD1|TRBJ2-5
CASSLNRGEYETQYF
TGTGCCAGCAGTTTAAACAGGGGGGAGTATGAGACCCAGTACTTC
>14|TRBV28|NA|NA|TRBJ1-2
CASSFGSGNYGYTF
TGTGCCAGCAGTTTTGGCTCAGGGAATTATGGCTACACCTTC
>12|TRBV6-2/TRBV6-3|NA|NA|TRBJ2-5
CASSYTQETQYF
TGTGCCAGCAGTTACACCCAAGAGACCCAGTACTTC
>15|TRBV10-1|NA|NA|TRBJ2-3
CASSARRGGTDTQYF
TGCGCCAGCAGTGCAAGGCGGGGCGGCACAGATACGCAGTATTTT
>16|TRBV24-1|NA|TRBD1|TRBJ2-3
CATSPTGTGVTDTQYF
TGTGCCACCAGCCCTACCGGGACAGGGGTCACAGATACGCAGTATTTT
>17|TRBV24-1|many|TRBD1|TRBJ2-1
CATSDHPDRAGGYEQFF
TGTGCCACCAGTGACCACCCGGACAGGGCTGGGGGGTATGAGCAGTTCTTC
>12|TRBV20-1|NA|NA|TRBJ2-7
CSARDGGREQYF
TGCAGTGCTAGAGATGGCGGACGCGAGCAGTACTTC
>14|TRBV14|NA|NA|TRBJ2-2
CASTKQTNTGELFF
TGTGCCAGCACAAAGCAAACGAACACCGGGGAGCTGTTTTTT
>15|TRBV20-1|NA|TRBD2|TRBJ2-3
CSAPRTSGSTDTQYF
TGCAGTGCCCCTCGGACTAGCGGGAGCACAGATACGCAGTATTTT
>15|TRBV7-6|NA|NA|TRBJ2-5
CASSLVFRPQETQYF
TGTGCCAGCAGCTTAGTGTTCCGCCCTCAAGAGACCCAGTACTTC
>13|TRBV5-5|NA|NA|TRBJ2-1
CASSLGDSNEQFF
TGTGCCAGCAGCTTGGGGGATTCCAATGAGCAGTTCTTC
>14|TRBV20-1|NA|NA|TRBJ2-2
CSARDLAITGELFF
TGCAGTGCTAGAGACCTAGCGATAACCGGGGAGCTGTTTTTT
>15|TRBV29-1|NA|TRBD2|TRBJ2-1
CSVEEGLAVYNEQFF
TGCAGCGTCGAAGAGGGACTAGCAGTCTACAATGAGCAGTTCTTC
>13|TRBV4-1|NA|NA|TRBJ2-1
CASSQDGEGEQFF
TGCGCCAGCAGCCAAGATGGGGAAGGAGAGCAGTTCTTC
>13|TRBV20-1|NA|NA|TRBJ1-1
CSARGWQNTEAFF
TGCAGTGCTAGGGGTTGGCAGAACACTGAAGCTTTCTTT
>14|TRBV12-3/TRBV12-4|many|NA|TRBJ1-2
CASSFGGSNYGYTF
TGTGCCAGCAGTTTCGGGGGTTCTAACTATGGCTACACCTTC
>12|TRBV29-1|few|NA|TRBJ2-1
CSVDKVLGEQFF
TGCAGCGTTGATAAAGTACTAGGTGAGCAGTTCTTC
>14|TRBV19|NA|NA|TRBJ1-5
CASSRGASNQPQHF
TGTGCCAGTAGCCGAGGGGCTAGCAATCAGCCCCAGCATTTT
>15|TRBV28|NA|NA|TRBJ1-1
CAIYPMRGEGTEAFF
TGTGCCATCTATCCCATGCGGGGGGAGGGTACTGAAGCTTTCTTT
>15|TRBV3-1|many|TRBD2|TRBJ2-1
CASSLAGVTYNEQFF
TGTGCCAGCAGCCTAGCGGGAGTGACCTACAATGAGCAGTTCTTC
>13|TRBV12-3/TRBV12-4|few|NA|TRBJ2-7
CASSGDTSYEQYF
TGTGCCAGCAGTGGGGACACTTCCTACGAGCAGTACTTC
>18|TRBV11-2|NA|TRBD1|TRBJ1-2
CASTLAGTGKWWNYGYTF
TGTGCCAGCACCCTGGCCGGGACAGGGAAATGGTGGAACTATGGCTACACCTTC
>18|TRBV12-3/TRBV12-4|few|TRBD1|TRBJ2-3
CASNRDSSLNLASDTQYF
TGTGCCAGCAACCGGGACAGTTCCCTAAATCTAGCCTCAGATACGCAGTATTTT
>18|TRBV4-3|few|TRBD2|TRBJ2-3
CASSQDKRTSGSTDTQYF
TGCGCCAGCAGCCAAGATAAGAGGACTAGCGGAAGCACAGATACGCAGTATTTT
>16|TRBV10-2|few|NA|TRBJ1-2
CASSERALGEDYGYTF
TGCGCCAGCAGTGAGAGGGCACTTGGGGAGGACTATGGCTACACCTTC
>15|TRBV4-2|NA|NA|TRBJ1-4
CASSSRSPPDEKLFF
TGTGCCAGCAGCTCTCGGTCCCCTCCGGATGAAAAACTGTTTTTT
>12|TRBV10-3|few|TRBD1|TRBJ1-1
CAVRQGLSEAFF
TGTGCCGTCCGACAGGGCCTCTCTGAAGCTTTCTTT
>15|TRBV21-1|many|NA|TRBJ2-5
CASSKRSAAQETQYF
TGTGCCAGCAGCAAAAGGTCGGCAGCTCAAGAGACCCAGTACTTC
>15|TRBV7-2|few|NA|TRBJ2-3
CASTTSRVQGDTQYF
TGTGCCAGCACCACCTCTAGGGTACAGGGAGATACGCAGTATTTT
>16|TRBV20-1|NA|TRBD2|TRBJ2-1
CSANSGRPHKGNEQFF
TGCAGTGCCAATAGCGGGAGGCCACATAAGGGCAATGAGCAGTTCTTC
>16|TRBV11-2|NA|NA|TRBJ1-3
CASSWGTEGSGNTIYF
TGTGCCAGCAGCTGGGGAACGGAGGGTTCTGGAAACACCATATATTTT
>13|TRBV7-8|NA|NA|TRBJ2-7
CASSPRVLYEQYF
TGTGCCAGCAGCCCCCGGGTCCTCTACGAGCAGTACTTC
>14|TRBV29-1|few|TRBD2|TRBJ2-5
CSGSTSGLQETQYF
TGCAGCGGCTCCACTAGCGGGCTTCAAGAGACCCAGTACTTC
>14|TRBV29-1|few|NA|TRBJ2-7
CSVEDGSPPSEQYF
TGCAGCGTTGAAGATGGGAGCCCCCCCAGCGAGCAGTACTTC
>15|TRBV20-1|NA|TRBD2|TRBJ2-2
CSARALAGRTGELFF
TGCAGTGCTAGGGCTCTAGCGGGTCGAACCGGGGAGCTGTTTTTT
>14|TRBV20-1|NA|NA|TRBJ2-1
CSARQVSSYNEQFF
TGCAGTGCTAGGCAGGTGAGCTCCTACAATGAGCAGTTCTTC
>14|TRBV20-1|few|TRBD2|TRBJ2-7
CSVISGSRIYEQYF
TGCAGTGTTATTAGCGGGAGCCGAATCTACGAGCAGTACTTC
>12|TRBV20-1|NA|NA|TRBJ2-5
CSGRSGAETQYF
TGCAGTGGAAGGTCAGGGGCAGAGACCCAGTACTTC
>13|TRBV6-1|NA|NA|TRBJ2-7
CASRMDRFYEQYF
TGTGCCAGCAGAATGGACAGATTCTACGAGCAGTACTTC
>15|TRBV12-3/TRBV12-4|many|NA|TRBJ2-4
CASSLVGQDKNIQYF
TGTGCCAGCAGTCTCGTGGGACAAGACAAAAACATTCAGTACTTC
>14|TRBV13|NA|NA|TRBJ2-1
CASSSQDWNNEQFF
TGTGCCAGCAGCTCCCAAGACTGGAACAATGAGCAGTTCTTC
>13|TRBV25-1|many|NA|TRBJ1-5
CASSATGNQPQHF
TGTGCCAGCAGTGCCACAGGGAATCAGCCCCAGCATTTT
>16|TRBV12-5|few|NA|TRBJ2-3
CASGPTVGERTDTQYF
TGTGCTAGTGGTCCCACAGTGGGCGAACGCACAGATACGCAGTATTTT